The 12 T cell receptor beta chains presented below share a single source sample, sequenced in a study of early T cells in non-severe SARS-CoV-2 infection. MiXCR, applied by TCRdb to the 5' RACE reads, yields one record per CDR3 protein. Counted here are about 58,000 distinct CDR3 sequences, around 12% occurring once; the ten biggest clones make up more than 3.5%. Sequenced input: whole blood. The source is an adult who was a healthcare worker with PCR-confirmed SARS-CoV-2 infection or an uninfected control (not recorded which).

The CDR3: CSVDLAGDYEQFF. The CDR3, as DNA: TGCAGCGTTGACCTAGCGGGAGATTATGAGCAGTTCTTC. The V gene is TRBV29-1, the J gene TRBJ2-1, with TRBD2 matching 10 bases. With V trimmed by 3 bases and J by 8 bases, 4 bases remained unmatched. The CDR3 loop spans 13 amino acids. Germline CDR1 SQVTM, CDR2 ANQGSEA.

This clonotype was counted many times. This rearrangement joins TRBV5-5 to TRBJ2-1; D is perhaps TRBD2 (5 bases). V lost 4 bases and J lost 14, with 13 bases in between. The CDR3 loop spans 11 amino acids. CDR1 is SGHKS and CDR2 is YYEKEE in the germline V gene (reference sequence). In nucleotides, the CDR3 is TGTGCCAGCAGCCCGGGATTTTTGGAGTTCTTC. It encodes CASSPGFLEFF.

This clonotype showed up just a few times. The CDR3 DNA is TGCAGTACCAGGATGACATCGGAGACCCAGTACTTC. Translating it yields CSTRMTSETQYF. This chain links TRBV29-1 with TRBJ2-5; D not certain. Per germline, CDR1 SQVTM and CDR2 ANQGSEA. The CDR3 spans 12 residues.

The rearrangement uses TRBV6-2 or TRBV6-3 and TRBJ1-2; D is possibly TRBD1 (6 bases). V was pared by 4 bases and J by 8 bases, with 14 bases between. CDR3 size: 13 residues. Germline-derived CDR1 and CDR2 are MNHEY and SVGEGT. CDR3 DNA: TGTGCCAGCAGTTTAACCGGGACACGGGGCTACACCTTC. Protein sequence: CASSLTGTRGYTF.

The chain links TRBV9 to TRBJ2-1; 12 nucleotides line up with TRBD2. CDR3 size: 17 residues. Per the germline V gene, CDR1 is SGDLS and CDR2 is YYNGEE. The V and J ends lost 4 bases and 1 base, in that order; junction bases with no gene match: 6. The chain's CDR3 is CASSLGLAGLSYNEQFF. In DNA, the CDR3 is TGTGCCAGCAGCCTGGGACTAGCGGGCCTTTCCTACAATGAGCAGTTCTTC.

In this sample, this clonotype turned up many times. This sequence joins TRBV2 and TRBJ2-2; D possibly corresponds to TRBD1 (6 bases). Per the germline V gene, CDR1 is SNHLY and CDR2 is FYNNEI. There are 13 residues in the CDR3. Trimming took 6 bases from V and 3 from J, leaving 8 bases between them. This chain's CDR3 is CASRDSYTGELFF. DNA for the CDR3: TGTGCCAGCAGGGACAGTTACACCGGGGAGCTGTTTTTT.

The CDR3 nucleotides read TGTGCCAGCAGCTCCGGGACTAGCGGGAGTGAGCAGTTCTTC. Encoded protein: CASSSGTSGSEQFF. The chain combines TRBV11-2 with TRBJ2-1; 14 bases align to TRBD2. The CDR3 totals 14 residues. Germline V CDR1 and CDR2: SGHAT, FQNNGV. V was pared by 4 bases and J by 9 bases, with 2 bases of the junction left unmatched.

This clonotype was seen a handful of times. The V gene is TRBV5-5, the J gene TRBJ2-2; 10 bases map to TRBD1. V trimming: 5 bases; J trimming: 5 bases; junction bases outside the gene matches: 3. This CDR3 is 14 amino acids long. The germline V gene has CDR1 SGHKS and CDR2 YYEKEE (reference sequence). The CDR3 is CASRPGQGTGELFF. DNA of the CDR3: TGTGCCAGCAGACCGGGACAGGGGACCGGGGAGCTGTTTTTT.

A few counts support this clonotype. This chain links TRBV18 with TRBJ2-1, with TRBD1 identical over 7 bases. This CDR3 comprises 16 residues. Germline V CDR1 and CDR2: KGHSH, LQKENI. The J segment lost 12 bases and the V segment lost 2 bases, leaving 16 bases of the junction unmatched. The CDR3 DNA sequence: TGTGCCAGCTCACCAGAAACAGGGGTTGCAGGTTTGGGGCAGTTCTTC. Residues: CASSPETGVAGLGQFF.

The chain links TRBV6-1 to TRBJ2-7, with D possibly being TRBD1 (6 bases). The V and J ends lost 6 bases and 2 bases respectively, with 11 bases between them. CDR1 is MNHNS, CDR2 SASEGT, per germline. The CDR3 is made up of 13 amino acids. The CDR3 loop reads CASRGSGAYEQYF. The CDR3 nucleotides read TGTGCCAGCAGGGGGTCAGGGGCCTACGAGCAGTACTTC.

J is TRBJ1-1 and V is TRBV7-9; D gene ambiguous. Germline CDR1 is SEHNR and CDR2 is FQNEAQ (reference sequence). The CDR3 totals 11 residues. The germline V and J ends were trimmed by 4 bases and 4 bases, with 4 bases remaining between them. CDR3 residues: CASSWATEAFF. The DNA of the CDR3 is TGTGCCAGCAGCTGGGCCACTGAAGCTTTCTTT.

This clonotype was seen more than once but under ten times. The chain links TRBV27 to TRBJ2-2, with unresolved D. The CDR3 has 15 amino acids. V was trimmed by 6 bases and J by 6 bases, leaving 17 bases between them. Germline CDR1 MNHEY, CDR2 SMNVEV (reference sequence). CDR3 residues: CASSPGPSRAGELFF. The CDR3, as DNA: TGTGCCAGCAGCCCCGGACCATCCCGGGCCGGGGAGCTGTTTTTT.